The rows below give T cell receptor beta chains drawn from one sample of a study of metastatic and nonmetastatic thyroid tumors. Via MiXCR, TCRdb re-called the PCR reads. Of about 2,000 clones in the sample, roughly 9.7% were seen once. Sequencing was performed on tumor tissue. These receptors were collected from a female donor with papillary thyroid cancer or a benign thyroid nodule (not recorded which). Some clones in this sample may be carry-over from other donors' samples. CDR3s include the opening cysteine and the closing phenylalanine or tryptophan. The D gene is left open where the match is weak. Some rows mark clone size as missing; the rest say once, few, many or name a class of expanded clone.

v_call	d_call	clone_size	j_call	cdr3_nt	cdr3_aa
TRBV10-2	.	large	TRBJ1-1	TGCGCCAGCAGACCCGGGACATTAAGCACTGAAGCTTTCTTT	CASRPGTLSTEAFF
TRBV6-2/TRBV6-3	.	few	TRBJ1-5	TGTGCCAGCAGCCCGTACTCGCGGGGCCATCAGCCCCAGCATTTT	CASSPYSRGHQPQHF
TRBV5-8	.	many	TRBJ2-5	TGTGCCAGCAGCTCTCGAAGGCGGGGGCCATACCAAGAGACCCAGTACTTC	CASSSRRRGPYQETQYF
TRBV6-1	TRBD1	large	TRBJ1-2	TGTGCCAGCAGGGGGGACAGAAACTATGGCTACACCTTC	CASRGDRNYGYTF
TRBV15	.	medium-sized	TRBJ2-7	TGTGCCACCAGCAGACATGCCGGGGAAGAGCAGTACTTC	CATSRHAGEEQYF
TRBV6-1	.	few	TRBJ1-1	TGTGCCAGCAGGAGGTCGGACACTGAAGCTTTCTTT	CASRRSDTEAFF
TRBV4-3	.	medium-sized	TRBJ2-6	TGCGCCAGCAGCCAAAGCTGGAGCTCTGGGGCCAACGTCCTGACTTTC	CASSQSWSSGANVLTF
TRBV7-2	TRBD1	medium-sized	TRBJ2-7	TGTGCCAGCAGCTTAGGAGAACAGGGGTTCTACGAGCAGTACTTC	CASSLGEQGFYEQYF
TRBV7-3	.	medium-sized	TRBJ1-1	TGTGCCAGCAGCTCCCAAGAGGACACTGAAGCTTTCTTT	CASSSQEDTEAFF
TRBV6-4	.	few	TRBJ2-7	TGTGCCAGCAGTTACGGGCAGGGCCACGAGCAGTACTTC	CASSYGQGHEQYF
TRBV2	.	few	TRBJ1-2	TGTGCCAGCAGTACCGGCGGCGGCTACACCTTC	CASSTGGGYTF
TRBV5-5	.	few	TRBJ2-4	TGTGCCAGCTGGGGGGGGGCCCCCATTCAGTACTTC	CASWGGAPIQYF
TRBV12-3/TRBV12-4	TRBD2	.	TRBJ2-7	TGTGCCAGCAGCGCGGGGGGGGGTTCCTACGAGCAGTACTTC	CASSAGGGSYEQYF
TRBV12-3/TRBV12-4	TRBD1	medium-sized	TRBJ2-2	TGTGCCAGCAGTTTTGGGACAGGAACGGCGAACACCGGGGAGCTGTTTTTT	CASSFGTGTANTGELFF
TRBV4-1	.	medium-sized	TRBJ2-7	TGCGCCAGCAGCCAAGGGGGCGACGGGTACTACGAGCAGTACTTC	CASSQGGDGYYEQYF
TRBV5-5	.	many	TRBJ2-3	TGTGCCAGCAGCTTGGGGGGCGCATATTCAGATACGCAGTATTTT	CASSLGGAYSDTQYF
TRBV5-1	.	.	TRBJ2-3	TGCGCCAGCAGCCGAGACAGGCCCCGCACAGATACGCAGTATTTT	CASSRDRPRTDTQYF
TRBV6-2/TRBV6-3	.	few	TRBJ2-1	TGTGCCAGTAGTTCCCTCCGGGTTGGGTTTTACAATGAGCAGTTCTTC	CASSSLRVGFYNEQFF
TRBV10-3	.	medium-sized	TRBJ1-2	TGTGCCATCAGTGGGGGGGGAACTGGCTACACCTTC	CAISGGGTGYTF
TRBV11-2	.	many	TRBJ2-7	TGTGCCAGCAGCTTCGATCGGCGGGCCGCCTCGTACGAGCAGTACTTC	CASSFDRRAASYEQYF
TRBV7-9	.	.	TRBJ1-2	TGTGCCAGCAGATCTTCGGAACCTTGGGGTGGCTACACCTTC	CASRSSEPWGGYTF
TRBV7-6	.	many	TRBJ1-3	TGTGCCAGCAGCTTAGCGGATGCTTACTCCCACTCTGGAAACACCATATATTTT	CASSLADAYSHSGNTIYF
TRBV6-4	TRBD2	.	TRBJ2-1	TGTGCCAGCAGGACTAGCGGGGGGGCCTACAATGAGCAGTTCTTC	CASRTSGGAYNEQFF
TRBV6-1	.	large	TRBJ2-1	TGTGCCAGCAAGGGCGGGGTGACCTACAATGAGCAGTTCTTC	CASKGGVTYNEQFF
TRBV4-1	TRBD2	many	TRBJ2-3	TGCGCCAGCAGCCACAAAATCCTGGGACTAGCGGGCACAGATACGCAGTATTTT	CASSHKILGLAGTDTQYF
TRBV14	TRBD1	many	TRBJ2-4	TGTGCCAGCAGCCCTAGGACAGGGGGCATAAACATTCAGTACTTC	CASSPRTGGINIQYF
TRBV7-9	.	.	TRBJ1-2	TGTGCCGGCAGCCACAGTGACTCCGTCGGCGGCTGCACCTTC	CAGSHSDSVGGCTF
TRBV6-2/TRBV6-3	.	medium-sized	TRBJ2-2	TGTGCCAGCAATCCCGGTACGGGGGATGCCGGGGAGCTGTTTTTT	CASNPGTGDAGELFF
TRBV6-5	.	large	TRBJ1-2	TGTGCCAGCAGTTACGGGGGGAATAGCTATGGCTACACCTTC	CASSYGGNSYGYTF
TRBV4-1	TRBD1	.	TRBJ2-7	TGCGCCAGCAGCTACTTACCGGGACAGGGCGCACGAGAGCAGTACTTC	CASSYLPGQGAREQYF
TRBV7-2	TRBD1	medium-sized	TRBJ1-2	TGTGCCAGCAGCCCACCGGGACAGGGTATCCATGGCTACACCTTC	CASSPPGQGIHGYTF
TRBV7-3	TRBD1	medium-sized	TRBJ2-2	TGTGCCAGCAGCTATGGGACAGGGGTCACCGGGGAGCTGTTTTTT	CASSYGTGVTGELFF
TRBV11-2	.	medium-sized	TRBJ1-2	TGTGCCAGCAGCTTACCCGGGGCCAGCGGGGGCTACACCTTC	CASSLPGASGGYTF
TRBV5-5	TRBD1	many	TRBJ1-5	TGTGCCAGCAGCACGGGGGGGACAGGGGCCAATCAGCCCCAGCATTTT	CASSTGGTGANQPQHF
TRBV27	TRBD1	medium-sized	TRBJ2-2	TGTGCCAGCAGTAGGACAGGGTTTGGACCCAGACCGATGAGGGAGCTGTTTTTT	CASSRTGFGPRPMRELFF
TRBV4-3	TRBD1	many	TRBJ1-5	TGCGCCAGCAGCCAAGAATGGCCGGGGACAGGGGGCGGTCAGCCCCAGCATTTT	CASSQEWPGTGGGQPQHF
TRBV5-8	TRBD1	.	TRBJ1-5	TGTGCCAGCATCCCGGGGACAGGGGAAGGTCAGCCCCAGCATTTT	CASIPGTGEGQPQHF
TRBV11-1	TRBD2	.	TRBJ2-1	TGTGCCAGCAGCTTAGTGACTAGCGGGGCGTCCTTAGAGCAGTTCTTC	CASSLVTSGASLEQFF
TRBV20-1	TRBD2	large	TRBJ2-5	TGCAGTGCTAGAGGACTAGCGGGACCCCAAGAGACCCAGTACTTC	CSARGLAGPQETQYF
TRBV6-1	.	large	TRBJ2-6	TGTGCCAGCAGTGTACACAGGGCTGGGGCCAACGTCCTGACTTTC	CASSVHRAGANVLTF
TRBV6-1	.	large	TRBJ2-2	TGTGCCAGCAGTGAACGACGGCTGGCCACCGGGGAGCTGTTTTTT	CASSERRLATGELFF
TRBV18	.	many	TRBJ2-1	TGTGCCAGCTCACCACTAGGGGTGAATGAGCAGTTCTTC	CASSPLGVNEQFF
TRBV7-9	.	.	TRBJ1-5	TGTGCCAGCAGCGACCTAGCGGGTCGGACCCAGCATTTT	CASSDLAGRTQHF
TRBV6-1	.	large	TRBJ1-1	TGTGCCACCGTGGGAGACAGTCACACTGAAGCTTTCTTT	CATVGDSHTEAFF
TRBV6-1	TRBD1	few	TRBJ1-6	TGTGCCAGCAGTCCAGGACAGGGGGCTTTCAGTTCACCCCTCCACTTT	CASSPGQGAFSSPLHF
TRBV5-1	.	medium-sized	TRBJ1-1	TGCGCCAGCAGCTTGGAGGCAGAAGCTTTCTTT	CASSLEAEAFF
TRBV19	.	medium-sized	TRBJ1-3	TGTGCCAGTAGTGTTACCTCCTCCAGGGAAAGAAACACCATATATTTT	CASSVTSSRERNTIYF
TRBV20-1	TRBD1	many	TRBJ1-4	TGCAGTGCTAGGGGGACAGGGATGGGGGAAAAACTGTTTTTT	CSARGTGMGEKLFF
TRBV4-1	.	medium-sized	TRBJ2-7	TGCGCCAGCAGCCAAAGAGAGGGAATCGGCGAGCAGTACTTC	CASSQREGIGEQYF
TRBV7-6	TRBD1	.	TRBJ1-6	TGTGCCAGCAGCCCTGGGACAGGGTTGAATTCACCCCTCCACTTT	CASSPGTGLNSPLHF
TRBV4-1	.	.	TRBJ1-3	TGCGCCAGCAGCCAAGCCGCGGGACACGGCGAAGGAAACGCCATATATTTT	CASSQAAGHGEGNAIYF
TRBV7-9	.	many	TRBJ1-3	TGTGCCAGTGGCTCTGGAAGCACCATATATTTT	CASGSGSTIYF
TRBV27	.	large	TRBJ2-3	TGTGCCAGCAGAGAGGGGCGACATACGCAGTATTTT	CASREGRHTQYF
TRBV3-1	.	many	TRBJ2-2	TGTGCCAGCAGCCCCCTGGCTAGTACCCCCGGGGAGCTGTTTTTT	CASSPLASTPGELFF
TRBV4-3	TRBD1	many	TRBJ1-3	TGCGCCAGCAGCCAAGACGGCGGCAGGGGGTATGGAAACACCATATATTTT	CASSQDGGRGYGNTIYF
TRBV5-1	.	medium-sized	TRBJ1-6	TGCGCCAGCAGCTTGGCCAGAAGGGATCGGTATAATTCACCCCTCCACTTT	CASSLARRDRYNSPLHF
TRBV19	.	large	TRBJ1-1	TGTGCCAGTACCAGACGGGAGGGAATCACTGAAGCTTTCTTT	CASTRREGITEAFF
TRBV7-9	TRBD1	many	TRBJ2-2	TGTGCCAGCAGCTGGGGACAGACAAACACCGGGGAGCTGTTTTTT	CASSWGQTNTGELFF
TRBV12-3/TRBV12-4	.	medium-sized	TRBJ2-3	TGTGCCAGCAGTTACAGGGCTAGCACAGATACGCAGTATTTT	CASSYRASTDTQYF